This T cell receptor (beta chain) came from a study of chemoradiotherapy in HPV16-positive cancers. Generated by immunoSEQ multiplex PCR, the TCRdb table keeps only in-frame clones and is missing some. The table shows some 4,600 clones, with roughly 90% occurring only once. Germline V gene lookup returns CDR1 PRHDT and CDR2 FYEKMQ (reference sequence). The CDR3 spans 14 residues. V dropped 5 bases and J dropped 4; count of bases not matched to a gene: 8. Sampling was performed from a patient who underwent chemoradiotherapy. This TCR was recovered from a human donor with HPV-associated anogenital cancer. J is TRBJ2-7 and V is TRBV13, with TRBD1 matching over 7 bases. The CDR3 spells CASSRGQLTYEQYF. In DNA form, the CDR3 reads TGTGCCAGCAGCCGGGGACAGCTAACGTACGAGCAGTACTTC.